The sequence of this TCR beta chain was determined in a study of blood T cell repertoires in COVID-19 (dated by TCRdb to 2020 to 2022). General notes on the study: Samples covering the acute and convalescent phases of COVID-19 were provided by collaborators in the United States, Italy and Spain. The material from the prospective study consisted of cDNA or gDNA derived from T cells, B-cell-depleted T cells, or PBMCs. Subjects who had been exposed to COVID-19, were actively infected with it, or had recovered from it provided the deeply sampled blood TCRbeta repertoires that made up the dataset. The repertoires were released in a freely available public database meant as a resource for research on the immune response to SARS-CoV-2. The samples were drawn from two sources: the first 160 participants of the ongoing ImmuneRACE study, and 1,000 to 1,500 subjects contributed by 6 global collaborators. A de-identified subject ID, COVID-19 status, age in years and sex were almost always included in the sample metadata. Where available, HLA class I and class II types were taken from metadata supplied by the sample provider and were not determined by assay-based typing. Overall results and qualifications from the work: How much clinical and demographic metadata was included differed by source and by participant, and the metadata was provided uncurated.

The immunoSEQ Assay, a bias-controlled multiplex PCR, was used to amplify TCRbeta CDR3 regions from genomic DNA. In the authors' own workflow: Within the assay, amplification of reference gene primers was used to estimate how many nucleated cells each sample contained. Sequence reads were collapsed and filtered to measure the absolute abundance of every unique TCRbeta CDR3 rearrangement. For each sample, productive Simpson clonality was calculated as the square root of Simpson's diversity index over productive rearrangements. TCRdb limited this immuneACCESS table to in-frame rearrangements with V and J called. A share of clones is missing; checked studies link under half to unresolved V genes, and the rest is unexplained. That table furnishes V, J and clone size, whereas the DNA furnished D and trimming. The table for this sample lists about 200,000 clones; approximately 84% of them were counted only once. Approximately 7.2% of the sample rests with the top ten.

This clone was recorded only once. The antigen it recognizes is unknown. No base-level quality is on record; no much larger clone is a single base apart. The collaborating institutions used their own protocols to collect whole blood in K2EDTA tubes. For TCRbeta analysis, collaborators shipped samples as frozen whole blood, isolated PBMCs, or DNA extracted from either of those sample types. Trimming removed 0 bases from V and 6 bases from J; the gene matches leave 7 bases unexplained. Taken from the germline V gene, the CDR1 and CDR2 loops are SGHRS and YFSETQ. From its cysteine to its phenylalanine, the CDR3 spans 16 amino acids. The entry retains the CDR3 DNA only, 48 bases that are in frame from base 1.

The receptor's source is a human donor with acute or convalescent COVID-19. The donor label of this sample is uncertain. The rearrangement combines TRBV5-1 with TRBJ2-3, with TRBD1 identical over 10 junction bases. Sequenced material: peripheral blood. DNA sequence: TGCGCCAGCAGCTTGGAACGGACAGGGGGGCCGGATACGCAGTATTTT. The translation is CASSLERTGGPDTQYF.